This T cell receptor (beta chain) was sequenced during a study of human T cells and chemical hapten exposure. Whole-study context: Sensitization involved placing 2% DPC onto a 2 cm by 2 cm region of upper inner arm skin.

Of note for this clonotype: Its antigen remains unknown.

The study used a library that attached unique molecular identifiers to individual cDNA molecules. Via MiXCR, TCRdb re-called the RACE reads, giving one row per CDR3 protein. This sample has some 350,000 distinct CDR3 sequences, with 6% to 8.5% found just once. Per germline, CDR1 SGHTA and CDR2 FQGNSA. The CDR3 has 19 residues. J was trimmed by 5 bases and V by 4 bases; bases with no gene match: 12. General observations from the study: Expanded TCRs showed more large CDR3 clusters than pre-sensitization or healthy control sets. Counts of TCRs above 1 in 1000 frequency stayed unchanged with DPC sensitization.

Regarding time point: patch test 1, 2 weeks after DPC sensitization. Treatment denoted: therapeutic diphenylcyclopropenone sensitization with weekly scalp DPC. The V and J genes are TRBV7-2 and TRBJ2-3; 16 bases fit TRBD2. This clonotype was sampled from a woman aged 18-30 years with alopecia areata. Some clones in this sample may be carry-over from other donors' samples. The sample in question was whole blood, obtained in connection with sensitization to the hapten diphenylcyclopropenone (DPC). The CDR3 region has the DNA TGTGCCAGCAGCTCGAACTTGGGACTAGCGGGGGGGGTAGGAGATACGCAGTATTTT. It yields the protein CASSSNLGLAGGVGDTQYF.